These 2 T cell receptor beta chains came from one sample sequenced in a study of T cells expressing NK-cell markers. Reprocessing the 5' RACE reads, TCRdb reports a single entry for every CDR3 protein and omits DNA. The listing contains about 450,000 distinct CDR3 sequences. Sequenced sample: blood T cells: a sorted CD56 or NKG2C T cell subset, CD4+ or CD8+ T cells, or bulk PBMC T cells (not recorded which). These receptors originate from a woman between 18 and 69 years old in good health.

The rearrangement uses TRBV6-1 and TRBJ2-7. The CDR3 has 15 amino acids. Germline-derived CDR1 and CDR2 are MNHNS and SASEGT. CDR3 loop: CASGQAGSTNYEQYF.

The rearrangement links TRBV15 to TRBJ2-7; without DNA, the TCRdb call of TRBD1 cannot be checked. Germline loops: CDR1 LNHNV, CDR2 YYDKDF (reference sequence). The CDR3 loop spans 16 amino acids. CDR3 loop: CATSREWWAPRMEQYF. Supplemented by reference TRBV15 and TRBJ2-7, the full variable domain reads DAMVIQNPRYQVTQFGKPVTLSCSQTLNHNVMYWYQQKSSQAPKLLFHYYDKDFNNEADTPDNFQSRRPNTSFCFLDIRSPGLGDTAMYLCATSREWWAPRMEQYFGPGTRLTVT.